This entry describes one TCR beta chain. The target antigen is unknown. CDR3 length: 13 amino acids. V lost 8 bases to trimming and J lost 9 bases, with 18 bases between them. The V gene's germline CDR1 is SGHRS and CDR2 YFSETQ. The study ran its PCR with 60 Vbeta and 13 Jbeta primers. Generated by immunoSEQ multiplex PCR, the TCRdb table keeps only in-frame clones and is missing some. The sample records 300,000 or so clones, approximately 85% being singletons. These data belong to a study of cytomegalovirus exposure and HLA in healthy donors. Whole-study findings and limits: About 87% or about 30% of the time was how often most TCR beta V segments were productive, according to an earlier analysis.

While unrecorded immune exposures were likely, the donors were nominally healthy when sampled. The chain combines TRBV5-1 with TRBJ2-1; D perhaps matches TRBD1 (5 bases). This TCR derives from a woman between 35 and 50 years old in good health and CMV-seropositive. The source material was PBMCs. The CDR3 DNA sequence: TGCGCCAGTACCGGGCCCCAGGGCGGTGAGCAGTTCTTC. Translating it yields CASTGPQGGEQFF.